This T cell receptor (beta chain) was recorded in a study of blood T cells in healthy people across ages. The V gene end was trimmed by 6 bases and the J gene end by 6 bases; junction bases not matched to a gene: 7. CDR3 size: 13 residues. With a J-beta primer mix and a sample-barcoded 5' primer, a second PCR ran about 6 to 11 cycles. TCRdb re-derived calls from the 5' RACE reads in MiXCR, one entry per CDR3 protein. The sample contains about 1.4 million distinct CDR3 sequences, roughly 59% of which appear only once. This clonotype turned up a few times. This TCR was sampled from a man aged 18-30 years in good health. Sample: blood. This chain connects TRBV12-3 or TRBV12-4 to TRBJ1-2; 7 nucleotides line up with TRBD1. This chain's CDR3 is CASRSQQGHGYTF. The CDR3 nucleotides read TGTGCCAGCAGGTCACAACAGGGGCATGGCTACACCTTC.